These T cell receptor beta chains were read from a single sample in a study of blood T cell repertoires in COVID-19. Clones were read by immunoSEQ multiplex PCR, and TCRdb kept only the in-frame ones, dropping some. Altogether approximately 210,000 clones are present, around nine tenths being singletons, with the ten largest covering approximately 0.69%. Material: peripheral blood. The receptor source for this set is a man aged 40-49 years with acute or convalescent COVID-19. The CDR3 runs from the conserved cysteine through the conserved F or W. Each record gives: clone size, J gene, V gene, D gene, CDR3 DNA, CDR3 protein. A D gene is named only where the DNA matches it firmly. The size of a clone is reported for some rows only, either as once, few or many, or as a class for expanded clones.

- | TRBJ2-7 | TRBV4-1 | - | TGCGCCAGCAGCCCGAGCGGCCAGGGACACTCCTACGAGCAGTACTTC | CASSPSGQGHSYEQYF
- | TRBJ2-4 | TRBV9 | - | TGTGCCAGCAGCCCGACCGTTTCTACAGACAGGAACATTCAGTACTTC | CASSPTVSTDRNIQYF
- | TRBJ1-2 | TRBV5-4 | - | TGTGCCAGCAGCTTAAGGGGGGGGTCTGGCTACACCTTC | CASSLRGGSGYTF
- | TRBJ2-7 | TRBV6-6 | TRBD1 | TGTGCCAGCAGTCTGGGACAGGGGGTGTCCAACTCCTACGAGCAGTACTTC | CASSLGQGVSNSYEQYF
few | TRBJ2-2 | TRBV2 | - | TGTGCCAGCAGGCACAGGGTTAACACCGGGGAGCTGTTTTTT | CASRHRVNTGELFF
- | TRBJ2-5 | TRBV28 | - | TGTGCCAGCAGTAGGGCAGGGGAACAAGAGACCCAGTACTTC | CASSRAGEQETQYF
- | TRBJ1-1 | TRBV7-9 | - | TGTGCCAGCAGCTGGCAGACAGTCGTGAACACTGAAGCTTTCTTT | CASSWQTVVNTEAFF
- | TRBJ2-7 | TRBV27 | - | TGTGCCAGCAGTTTGGGACTGGCCTACGAGCAGTACTTC | CASSLGLAYEQYF
- | TRBJ2-2 | TRBV28 | - | TGTGCCAGCAGTTTACCCCCTCCGGCCGGAGCCGGGGAGCTGTTTTTT | CASSLPPPAGAGELFF
- | TRBJ1-1 | TRBV24-1 | - | TGTGCCACCAGTGACCGGAGTGGTGAAGCTTTCTTT | CATSDRSGEAFF
- | TRBJ2-5 | TRBV5-1 | TRBD2 | TGCGCCAGCAGCGAAAGACTAGCGGGGGGAGAGACCCAGTACTTC | CASSERLAGGETQYF
- | TRBJ2-7 | TRBV5-1 | - | TGCGCCAGCAAAGTGGGGGACAACGCCTACGAGCAGTACTTC | CASKVGDNAYEQYF
- | TRBJ2-7 | TRBV4-1 | - | TGCGCCAGCAGCTATCGGGACATTGGCCTCTACGAGCAGTACTTC | CASSYRDIGLYEQYF
once | TRBJ1-1 | TRBV19 | TRBD1 | TGTGCCAGTAGTGAGGGACAGCTATTCACTGAAGCTTTCTTT | CASSEGQLFTEAFF
- | TRBJ2-2 | TRBV6-4 | - | TGTGCCAGCAGTGGCAGGCCGGGGGACACCGGGGAGCTGTTTTTT | CASSGRPGDTGELFF
- | TRBJ2-7 | TRBV4-3 | TRBD2 | TGCGCCAGCAGCCGGGGGTTAGCGGGGGGATCTAATAACGAGCAGTACTTC | CASSRGLAGGSNNEQYF
- | TRBJ2-7 | TRBV5-1 | TRBD1 | TGCGCCAGCAGGGAAGGGACAGGGGTTCAAAGCGAGCAGTACTTC | CASREGTGVQSEQYF
- | TRBJ2-5 | TRBV18 | - | TGTGCCAGCTCACCCCCCGGGCGCGGGGAGACCCAGTACTTC | CASSPPGRGETQYF
- | TRBJ1-5 | TRBV6-5 | - | TGTGCCAGCAGCCTAGGACAGAGCAATCAGCCCCAGCATTTT | CASSLGQSNQPQHF
once | TRBJ2-1 | TRBV7-3 | TRBD2 | TGTGCCAGCAGCTTAAGACGTTCTAGCGGGAGAGATGAGCAGTTCTTC | CASSLRRSSGRDEQFF
- | TRBJ2-5 | TRBV27 | TRBD1 | TGTGCCAGCAGTGTCGGGACAGCAGGCGAGACCCAGTACTTC | CASSVGTAGETQYF
- | TRBJ2-2 | TRBV20-1 | - | TGCAGTGCTAGTACCCGGGTGCGGGGCACCGGGGAGCTGTTTTTT | CSASTRVRGTGELFF
- | TRBJ2-1 | TRBV28 | TRBD2 | TGTGCCACCGTGGGGGGGGGACTAGCATACAATGAGCAGTTCTTC | CATVGGGLAYNEQFF
- | TRBJ1-1 | TRBV18 | - | TGTGCCAGCTCACCACGCCGGGGTTTCGACACTGAAGCTTTCTTT | CASSPRRGFDTEAFF
- | TRBJ1-2 | TRBV6-2/TRBV6-3 | - | TGTGCCAGCAGTACCGCATCGACAGTGCTCGGCTACACCTTC | CASSTASTVLGYTF
- | TRBJ2-5 | TRBV29-1 | TRBD2 | TGCAGCGTTGAAAAGGCGGGACTACAAGAGACCCAGTACTTC | CSVEKAGLQETQYF
- | TRBJ2-1 | TRBV4-2 | - | TGTGCCAGCAGCCAAGAACGGGGGAATGAGCAGTTCTTC | CASSQERGNEQFF
- | TRBJ2-5 | TRBV7-7 | - | TGTGCTAGCAGCCCCGGGACATCGTGGCAAGAGACCCAGTACTTC | CASSPGTSWQETQYF
- | TRBJ1-6 | TRBV9 | TRBD1 | TGTGCCAGCAGCGCGGACAGGGGGTATAATTCACCCCTCCACTTT | CASSADRGYNSPLHF
- | TRBJ2-7 | TRBV7-6 | - | TGTGCCAGCAGCTTAGAAGGGGGGGAAGAGGTCTACGAGCAGTACTTC | CASSLEGGEEVYEQYF
once | TRBJ2-7 | TRBV6-5 | TRBD2 | TGTGCCAGCAGTTCGCCTAGCGGGGCCTACGAGCAGTACTTC | CASSSPSGAYEQYF
- | TRBJ2-5 | TRBV18 | TRBD1 | TGTGCCAGCTCACAACTACCAGGGACAGGGGGACGACTCCAAGAGACCCAGTACTTC | CASSQLPGTGGRLQETQYF
- | TRBJ2-7 | TRBV28 | TRBD2 | TGTGCCAGCAGTCCAATCACGATGCGAGGCGGGAGCACCTCCTACGAGCAGTACTTC | CASSPITMRGGSTSYEQYF
- | TRBJ1-2 | TRBV9 | - | TGTGCCAGCAGCGTAGCCCCTACCGGTGGCTACACCTTC | CASSVAPTGGYTF
- | TRBJ1-1 | TRBV6-7 | TRBD1 | TGTGCCTGGGACAGGGGGATCGACACTGAAGCTTTCTTT | CAWDRGIDTEAFF
- | TRBJ2-3 | TRBV6-1 | - | TGTGCCAGCAGTGAAACCCACACCCAACCCACAGATACGCAGTATTTT | CASSETHTQPTDTQYF
- | TRBJ2-3 | TRBV27 | TRBD2 | TGTGCCAGCAGTTTACTAGCGGGACCCTGGGATACGCAGTATTTT | CASSLLAGPWDTQYF
- | TRBJ1-4 | TRBV4-1 | - | TGCGCCAGCACCCAGGGTCCGGGGTATGAAAAACTGTTTTTT | CASTQGPGYEKLFF
- | TRBJ1-2 | TRBV19 | TRBD1 | TGTGCCAGTAGTATATTAGGGGGCGTCGAAGGCTACACCTTC | CASSILGGVEGYTF
- | TRBJ2-4 | TRBV6-4 | - | TGTGCCAGCAGTCTTGACAGTACGTATGGGAACATTCAGTACTTC | CASSLDSTYGNIQYF
- | TRBJ1-1 | TRBV4-1 | - | TGCGCCAGCAGCATACAAACAGGGAACACTGAAGCTTTCTTT | CASSIQTGNTEAFF
few | TRBJ1-1 | TRBV7-9 | - | TGTGCCAGCAGCTTAGGGCAGGCGAACACTGAAGCTTTCTTT | CASSLGQANTEAFF
- | TRBJ2-7 | TRBV28 | - | TGTGCCAGCGGAACAGGGTTGTACGAGCAGTACTTC | CASGTGLYEQYF
- | TRBJ1-3 | TRBV30 | TRBD1 | TGTGCCTGGGATGGAACAGGGGGAGGAAACACCATATATTTT | CAWDGTGGGNTIYF
- | TRBJ2-3 | TRBV11-2 | - | TGTGCCAGCAGCTTAGGACCCAGCGGTACGCAGTATTTT | CASSLGPSGTQYF
- | TRBJ1-2 | TRBV5-1 | - | TGCGCCAGCAGCCCCATCCAGGGCCATGGCTACACCTTC | CASSPIQGHGYTF
few | TRBJ2-1 | TRBV4-1 | - | TGCGCCAGCACCCGGACGGGGGTCGGCTACAATGAGCAGTTCTTC | CASTRTGVGYNEQFF
- | TRBJ1-2 | TRBV9 | - | TGTGCCAGCAGCGTAGAACTGGACACCTCCTATGGCTACACCTTC | CASSVELDTSYGYTF
few | TRBJ2-7 | TRBV9 | TRBD1 | TGTGCCAGCAGCGTAGCCGGGACAGGGGAAGATGAGCAGTACTTC | CASSVAGTGEDEQYF
- | TRBJ1-2 | TRBV29-1 | TRBD1 | TGCAGCGTTGCGAGTCAGGGGGCCAGTCACGTCTATGGCTACACCTTC | CSVASQGASHVYGYTF
- | TRBJ2-3 | TRBV12-3/TRBV12-4 | - | TGTGCCAGCAGTTTATACGGAGATACGCAGTATTTT | CASSLYGDTQYF
- | TRBJ1-5 | TRBV19 | - | TGTGCCAGTAGTCAGTTTCCAAATCAGCCCCAGCATTTT | CASSQFPNQPQHF
- | TRBJ2-3 | TRBV7-9 | TRBD2 | TGTGCCAGCAGCTACAGACTAGCGGTCTTGATGGATACGCAGTATTTT | CASSYRLAVLMDTQYF
- | TRBJ1-1 | TRBV2 | - | TGTGCCAGCAGTGGACAACGGGGGACTGAAGCTTTCTTT | CASSGQRGTEAFF
- | TRBJ2-3 | TRBV30 | TRBD2 | TGTGCCTGGAGTGCCCTAGAGGGAGGGCCGAGAGATACGCAGTATTTT | CAWSALEGGPRDTQYF
- | TRBJ2-5 | TRBV3-1/TRBV3-2 | - | TGTGCCAGCAGCCTACCTAGCGTCGAGACCCAGTACTTC | CASSLPSVETQYF
- | TRBJ2-1 | TRBV3-1/TRBV3-2 | TRBD2 | TGTGCCAGCAGCGCTACTAGCGGGAGCAGTGAGCAGTTCTTC | CASSATSGSSEQFF
- | TRBJ2-1 | TRBV7-9 | - | TGTGCCAGCAGCTTCGGGGGACCCCCCTACAATGAGCAGTTCTTC | CASSFGGPPYNEQFF